These 3 T cell receptor beta chains were sequenced from one sample in a study of blood T cell repertoires in COVID-19 (dated by TCRdb to about 2020). The library came from the immunoSEQ multiplex PCR assay. Imported from immuneACCESS, the table was reduced by TCRdb to in-frame sequences with V and J called. These copies leave out some clones; in studies compared against another copy, an unresolved V gene accounts for under half, and the cause of the remainder is not known. In all, the sample holds some 250,000 clones, and more than 70% of those were seen once. Roughly 5% of the sample is held by the ten biggest clonotypes. Material for sequencing was peripheral blood. The receptors shown here come from an elderly man with acute or convalescent COVID-19.

The genes are TRBV5-1 and TRBJ2-1; TRBD1 aligns across 7 bases. Germline V lookup: CDR1 SGHRS, CDR2 YFSETQ. Trimming cost V 4 bases and J 5 bases; bases outside gene matches: 9. The CDR3 is made up of 15 amino acids. This CDR3 is CASSLPGQPNNEQFF. In nucleotides, the CDR3 is TGCGCCAGCAGCCTCCCGGGACAGCCTAACAATGAGCAGTTCTTC.

The rearrangement joins TRBV30 to TRBJ2-3, with 7 nucleotides matching TRBD2. J was trimmed by 4 bases and V by 3 bases; bases with no gene match: 4. CDR1 and CDR2 from the germline V gene are GTSNPN and SVGIG (reference sequence). The length of the CDR3 is 13 residues. CDR3 nucleotide sequence: TGTGCCTGGAGCAGGCGGGAGCCAGATACGCAGTATTTT. This codes for CAWSRREPDTQYF.

The V call is TRBV6-4, the J call TRBJ2-1; D not resolved. The CDR3 loop spans 11 amino acids. The V end was cut by 10 bases, the J end by 5 bases, with 9 bases between. CDR1 MRHNA and CDR2 SNTAGT come from the germline V gene. The CDR3 loop reads CATRLNNEQFF. The CDR3 DNA reads as TGTGCCACCCGACTTAACAATGAGCAGTTCTTC.